These T cell receptor beta chains were read from a single sample in a study of identical twins. One entry per CDR3 protein, called by TCRdb with MiXCR from the 5' RACE reads. The repertoire has roughly 470,000 distinct CDR3 sequences, 14% of them found once; the top ten carry more than 0.8%. The same data also went into a second study, on yellow fever vaccine responses in identical twins.

The source material was CD4+ T cells sorted from blood. These receptors were obtained from a woman between 18 and 30 years old in good health. Both conserved end residues are part of each CDR3. A D gene is named only where the DNA matches it firmly. A row's size may be missing; if present it is once, few, many or a size class.

>TRBV9|15|.|TRBJ2-2|TRBD1
CASSVGDSRTGELFF
TGTGCCAGCAGCGTAGGGGACAGTCGGACCGGGGAGCTGTTTTTT
>TRBV6-1|16|.|TRBJ1-6|TRBD1
CASFPRPQGENSPLHF
TGTGCCAGCTTCCCCCGACCTCAGGGGGAAAATTCACCCCTCCACTTT
>TRBV18|15|few|TRBJ2-7|.
CASSPYRDNSYEQYF
TGTGCCAGCTCACCTTACCGGGACAATTCCTACGAGCAGTACTTC
>TRBV12-3/TRBV12-4|13|.|TRBJ1-4|.
CASGRDTNEKLFF
TGTGCCAGTGGTCGGGACACCAATGAAAAACTGTTTTTT
>TRBV5-1|16|many|TRBJ2-1|TRBD2
CASSVGLAGGYNEQFF
TGCGCCAGCAGCGTGGGACTAGCGGGGGGCTACAATGAGCAGTTCTTC
>TRBV18|14|.|TRBJ2-3|.
CASSPLSFKDTQYF
TGTGCCAGCTCACCACTCAGCTTCAAGGATACGCAGTATTTT
>TRBV5-1|14|few|TRBJ2-5|.
CASSLGFDQETQYF
TGCGCCAGCAGCTTGGGCTTCGATCAAGAGACCCAGTACTTC
>TRBV29-1|13|many|TRBJ2-3|TRBD1
CSSRTGGADTQYF
TGCAGCTCGAGGACAGGGGGAGCAGATACGCAGTATTTT
>TRBV28|15|.|TRBJ1-6|.
CASTYQTGGFSPLHF
TGTGCCAGCACCTATCAGACAGGCGGTTTTTCACCCCTCCACTTT
>TRBV7-7|15|.|TRBJ1-4|.
CASSRAEGFNEKLFF
TGTGCTAGCAGCCGAGCGGAGGGTTTTAATGAAAAACTGTTTTTT
>TRBV29-1|15|few|TRBJ2-7|.
CSVESRDLFPYEQYF
TGCAGCGTTGAGTCCCGGGACCTATTCCCCTACGAGCAGTACTTC
>TRBV20-1|10|.|TRBJ2-7|.
CSARLVEQYF
TGCAGTGCTAGACTTGTCGAGCAGTACTTC
>TRBV2|12|.|TRBJ1-5|.
CASSETVQPQHF
TGTGCCAGCAGTGAAACTGTTCAGCCCCAGCATTTT
>TRBV12-3/TRBV12-4|13|few|TRBJ2-2|.
CASTFSGPGELFF
TGTGCCAGCACCTTCTCGGGACCCGGGGAGCTGTTTTTT
>TRBV12-3/TRBV12-4|13|many|TRBJ2-3|.
CATLQGRADTQYF
TGTGCCACACTACAGGGAAGGGCAGATACGCAGTATTTT
>TRBV3-1|15|.|TRBJ2-7|TRBD1
CASSHLGTASYEQYF
TGTGCCAGCAGCCACCTCGGGACAGCAAGTTACGAGCAGTACTTC
>TRBV6-6|17|few|TRBJ1-4|TRBD1
CASRSGTGGSTNEKLFF
TGTGCCAGCAGATCCGGGACAGGGGGCTCAACTAATGAAAAACTGTTTTTT
>TRBV7-2|14|.|TRBJ2-3|.
CASSLDSSTHTQYF
TGTGCCAGCAGCTTGGATTCTAGTACTCATACGCAGTATTTT